One sample yielded the 8 T cell receptor beta chains listed below, sequenced in a study of CD8 T cells in ankylosing spondylitis. TCRdb independently ran MiXCR on the 5' RACE reads; one entry per CDR3 protein. The table lists about 130,000 distinct CDR3 sequences, approximately 9.7% of them singletons. Specimen: blood, either unsorted or a sorted T cell fraction (not recorded which). The source of these receptors is a male donor with ankylosing spondylitis or in good health (not recorded which).

This clonotype has only a few counts. This chain connects TRBV12-3 or TRBV12-4 to TRBJ2-7, with D perhaps TRBD1 or TRBD2 (5 bases each). Trimming removed 6 bases at V and 0 bases at J, with 9 bases between. The CDR3 is made up of 13 amino acids. CDR3 residues: CASRRGASYEQYF. The CDR3 DNA reads as TGTGCCAGCAGGAGGGGAGCCTCCTACGAGCAGTACTTC.

V gene TRBV7-9 combines with J gene TRBJ2-1; perhaps TRBD1 as D (6 bases). CDR3 size: 14 residues. Germline values: CDR1 SEHNR, CDR2 FQNEAQ (reference sequence). V lost 5 bases to trimming and J lost 4 bases, with 12 bases between them. The CDR3 loop reads CASSPGQQYNEQFF. Written as DNA, the CDR3 is TGTGCCAGCAGCCCGGGACAACAATACAATGAGCAGTTCTTC.

This clonotype was counted many times. The CDR3 region has the DNA TGTGCCAGCAGTTTTAAAGGGTCCAGCAATCAGCCCCAGCATTTT. Translated: CASSFKGSSNQPQHF. This chain joins TRBV12-3 or TRBV12-4 and TRBJ1-5; the D is unclear. V lost 3 bases and J 1 base, leaving 10 bases between the germline ends. CDR3 length: 15 residues.

This clonotype was recorded at least ten times. The genes are TRBV7-9 and TRBJ1-6; 7 nucleotides align to TRBD1. CDR3 length equals 15 residues. Germline values: CDR1 SEHNR, CDR2 FQNEAQ (reference sequence). V lost 6 bases and J lost 8; bases outside the gene matches: 10. DNA of the CDR3: TGTGCCAGCAGGGGGCCGGGACAGAAAGATTCACCCCTCCACTTT. It is translated as CASRGPGQKDSPLHF. Drawing the rest from reference TRBV7-9 and TRBJ1-6, the complete variable domain is DTGVSQNPRHKITKRGQNVTFRCDPISEHNRLYWYRQTLGQGPEFLTYFQNEAQLEKSRLLSDRFSAERPKGSFSTLEIQRTEQGDSAMYLCASRGPGQKDSPLHFGNGTRLTVT.

The chain has TRBV19 and TRBJ1-5; unclear D gene. The V end was cut by 6 bases, the J end by 0 bases, with 12 bases between. CDR3 size: 15 residues. Germline-derived CDR1 and CDR2 are LNHDA and SQIVND (reference sequence). The CDR3 spells CASRRAGSSNQPQHF. The CDR3 DNA follows: TGTGCCAGTAGAAGGGCGGGAAGTAGCAATCAGCCCCAGCATTTT.

This clonotype was recorded at least ten times. The genes are TRBV20-1 and TRBJ2-3, with 11 bases that match TRBD2. Trimming cost V 5 bases and J 3 bases; bases outside gene matches: 7. The length of the CDR3 is 15 residues. Germline lookup yields CDR1 DFQATT and CDR2 SNEGSKA (reference sequence). CDR3 sequence: CSAALLAGVTDTQYF. DNA for the CDR3: TGCAGTGCTGCCCTACTAGCGGGAGTGACAGATACGCAGTATTTT.

This clonotype has ten or more counts. This chain connects TRBV7-2 to TRBJ1-1; D gene ambiguous. Per germline, CDR1 SGHTA and CDR2 FQGNSA. This CDR3 is 14 amino acids long. The V gene lost 1 base and the J gene lost 5 bases, with 11 bases spanning the gap. The CDR3 reads CASSLDSGSTEAFF. The CDR3 coding sequence is TGTGCCAGCAGCTTAGATTCGGGGTCGACTGAAGCTTTCTTT. Using reference TRBV7-2 and TRBJ1-1 for the parts outside the CDR3, the full variable domain is GAGVSQSPSNKVTEKGKDVELRCDPISGHTALYWYRQSLGQGLEFLIYFQGNSAPDKSGLPSDRFSAERTGGSVSTLTIQRTQQEDSAVYLCASSLDSGSTEAFFGQGTRLTVV.

The table lists this clonotype with a few counts. The chain employs TRBV20-1 and TRBJ2-7; 12 bases map to TRBD2. The germline CDR1 and CDR2 sequences are DFQATT and SNEGSKA (reference sequence). Losses at the gene ends were 5 bases for V and 0 bases for J; bases not matched to a gene: 11. CDR3 size: 17 residues. CDR3 DNA sequence: TGCAGTGCTGAACCGGGACTAGCGGGTTTCCTCTCCTACGAGCAGTACTTC. Protein product: CSAEPGLAGFLSYEQYF.